This T cell receptor (beta chain) originates from a study of long-term antiretroviral therapy in people with HIV (dated by TCRdb to about 2022). Looking at the study overall: The earliest samples were collected approximately a decade before the 2015 WHO recommendation for immediate ART, a period when ART was typically delayed until CD4 counts fell. Whether ART initiation and durable HIV suppression were associated with changes in peripheral blood TRB repertoire composition and diversity was tested in a retrospective serial study. The cohort contributed over 150 cryopreserved PBMC samples from around 30 adults with confirmed HIV infection, collected serially over a mean of roughly 6 years (range 1-12). Among the 25 to 30 participants with HIV, eleven to twelve were female. Test extractions of a monoclonal T-cell line alongside a few dozen polyclonal samples showed no cross-contamination during QIAcube processing. The research as a whole found: Because cell numbers in pre-ART samples were limited, unsorted PBMC were profiled instead of sorted CD4+ and CD8+ T cells. Starting ART was linked to a significant rise in TRB diversity, yet even after long-term ART the diversity remained significantly lower than in transplant donor controls. Samples dated from the mid-2000s to the late 2010s, and the ART regimens used may be less effective than current ones. The repertoire was dominated across all time points by expanded TRB clones identified before ART initiation, although this dominance was seen to fluctuate and to decrease in many PLHIV after ART. Since PBMC availability was limited, sequencing covered only the TCR beta chain, with no alpha chain pairing. Inferences about post-ART repertoire changes were limited because no data were available on ART adherence, viral resistance or therapy changes. Compared with controls, HIV repertoires had narrower CDR3 length ranges, and the network structure pointed to an antigen-experienced repertoire that shifted only slightly toward naive after ART.

Inclusion was restricted to participants for whom at least one PBMC sample before ART initiation and at least two post-ART samples were available. Treatment was received in the United States of America by all participants with HIV. Before DNA extraction, cryopreserved samples containing about 0.9-11 million PBMC were thawed and washed. At the time of the earliest PBMC sample, participants with HIV were aged between roughly 20 and 60 years. Each participant contributed PBMC samples from 1-4 timepoints before ART initiation and 2-8 timepoints after ART initiation, with a median of 7 samples. Serial HIV viral load, CD4+ T-cell count, ART history and demographic data were obtained for every participant. Genomic DNA was extracted from unsorted PBMC with a Qiagen kit on a QIAcube, with processing performed in batches of 12 samples. Sequences ENHRY (CDR1) and SYGVKD (CDR2) are obtained from the germline V gene. Counted from cysteine to phenylalanine, this CDR3 has 12 amino acids. Solely the CDR3 DNA is kept, with 36 bases framed from the first base. V and J are trimmed by 5 bases and 7 bases, and the gene matches miss 3 bases of the junction.

With respect to this clone: The antigen this receptor binds is unknown. No base qualities exist here, and no much larger clone lies one base off it.

The immunoSEQ hsTCRB v3.0 assay was used at survey level resolution to sequence the TRB variable region. A depth of roughly 35,000-55,000 T-cell genomes per sample was targeted for TRB sequencing. Pooled TRB libraries were sequenced on an Illumina MiSeq with a v3 150-cycle kit. Regarding the original processing steps: Analysis of repertoires was carried out in R inside a reproducible Nextflow workflow spanning QC, data transformation and analysis. LymphoSeq2, an R package for exploring AIRR-Seq data, was used to implement the custom analyses. After excluding a handful of samples that yielded fewer than 5000 total TRB sequences, 150 to 200 HIV repertoires remained for analysis. Among the approximately 200 retained HIV repertoires, 55 to 65 were collected before ART initiation and 120 to 140 were collected after ART initiation. Repertoires were downsampled to 5000 TRB nucleotide sequences, and summary statistics were averaged over 100 downsampling iterations. Only TRB sequences with CDR3 regions of at least seven amino acids were retained for analysis. A Shannon entropy-derived clonality score and the Gini coefficient were used to measure diversity. In the repertoire networks, any two of the top 5000 CDR3 amino acid sequences were connected whenever the two sequences differed by an edit distance of one. Antigen specificity groups and MHC restriction were predicted for TRB CDR3 amino acid sequences with GLIPH2. CDR3 amino acid sequences were matched against VDJdb and McPAS-TCR to flag known CMV, EBV, HIV or tissue antigen associations. Pre-ART, post-ART and control groups were compared with Wilcoxon signed-rank tests and Holm-Bonferroni correction. TCRdb took this table from immuneACCESS and kept in-frame rearrangements with V and J called. Such tables lack part of the clones; where checked against another copy, unresolved V genes explain under half of the gap, and the rest is unexplained. Clone size and the V and J calls come from that table; the DNA yielded D and trimming. The sample yields approximately 20,000 clones; about nine tenths were counted once. The ten largest clones take up approximately 3.7% of the sample.

This sequence was found in a man in his late teens or twenties with HIV. This specimen consisted of unsorted PBMCs, obtained 2.1 years after starting antiretroviral therapy. This chain is built from TRBV10-3 and TRBJ1-2; a stretch of 8 junction bases matches TRBD1. The DNA is TGTGCCATCAGTACTACAGGGGGTGGCTACACCTTC. The encoded protein is CAISTTGGGYTF.